The entry that follows covers one T cell receptor beta chain sequence. Its specificity is unknown. This sample was included in a study of blood T cells in healthy people across ages. Study information: Every two T cells gave about one barcoded beta molecule via template switching.

Study-level results: Older age went with lower TCR beta diversity per million T cells, in a roughly linear way.

The ends were cut back, 7 bases at V and 10 bases at J, with 16 bases in the middle. CDR3 length: 11 residues. Germline V gives CDR1 SQVTM, CDR2 ANQGSEA. Sample-barcoded 5' priming and a J-beta primer mix drove a second PCR of about 6 to 11 cycles. Each cDNA molecule, via a template-switch adaptor with 12 random nucleotides, was tagged. Per-sample output comprised a minimum of 3 million paired-end reads containing CDR3. MiXCR was run by TCRdb on the 5' RACE reads, yielding one entry per CDR3 protein. The sample lists 1.5 million to 2 million distinct CDR3 sequences, about 30% occurring once. The TCR originated in a woman under 40 in good health. The sample consisted of blood. The chain links TRBV29-1 to TRBJ1-1; no clear D gene. The CDR3 nucleotides are TGCAGCGGTACAAAGCAGGCGGGAGCTTTCTTT. It yields the protein CSGTKQAGAFF.